The 7 T cell receptor beta chains presented below share a single source sample, sequenced in a study of T cell responses to AZD1222 COVID-19 vaccine. Method: immunoSEQ multiplex PCR; TCRdb's copy keeps in-frame clones and lacks some. In the table there are about 64,000 clones, roughly 80% of which are singletons. Material: peripheral blood, obtained 28 days after the second AZD1222 dose. Receptor source: an adult who received the AZD1222 COVID-19 vaccine.

The CDR3 DNA sequence: TGTGCCAGCAGCCAAGGAGGGTGGAACACTGAAGCTTTCTTT. This encodes CASSQGGWNTEAFF. The chain couples TRBV14 to TRBJ1-1; D not resolved. Trimming removed 1 base from V and 1 base from J, with 7 bases in between. This CDR3 comprises 14 residues. Looked up from germline, CDR1 is SGHDN and CDR2 is FVKESK.

CDR3 DNA: TGTGCCAGCAGTGAAGCCGTAATAGCGGGGGGGCCTACCGGGGAGCTGTTTTTT. It translates to CASSEAVIAGGPTGELFF. The chain carries TRBV6-1 and TRBJ2-2; 11 bases match TRBD2. Germline loops: CDR1 MNHNS, CDR2 SASEGT. Germline trimming cut 0 bases from V and 5 bases from J; bases unmatched to any gene: 8. The CDR3 covers 18 residues.

The chain links TRBV7-6 to TRBJ2-4, with TRBD2 as a possible D gene (5 bases). CDR3 size: 13 residues. Germline lookup yields CDR1 SGHVS and CDR2 FNYEAQ. Between the trimmed V and J ends, which lost 4 bases and 8 bases, there was a span of 12 bases. The DNA for the CDR3 is TGTGCCAGCAGCTCGTCGGTGAGGGACATTCAGTACTTC. Translation: CASSSSVRDIQYF. Looking up the rest from reference TRBV7-6 and TRBJ2-4 gives the full variable domain: GAGVSQSPRYKVTKRGQDVALRCDPISGHVSLYWYRQALGQGPEFLTYFNYEAQQDKSGLPNDRFSAERPEGSISTLTIQRTEQRDSAMYRCASSSSVRDIQYFGAGTRLSVL.

In DNA, the CDR3 is TGTGCCAGCAGCTTTGCCGGCTCCTACAATGAGCAGTTCTTC. It is translated as CASSFAGSYNEQFF. The J gene is TRBJ2-1, the V gene TRBV7-9, with D uncertain. V lost 3 bases and J lost 0, with 6 bases in between. The germline V gene encodes CDR1 SEHNR and CDR2 FQNEAQ (reference sequence). The CDR3 is made up of 14 amino acids.

The rearrangement joins TRBV5-1 to TRBJ2-2, with a possible D match to TRBD1 (6 bases). CDR1 is SGHRS, CDR2 YFSETQ, per germline. Trimming shortened V by 0 bases and J by 7 bases, and 19 bases separated the two germline ends. CDR3 length: 17 residues. Written as DNA, the CDR3 is TGCGCCAGCAGCTTGGGGCAGGGGACCGTCGGTCTCGGGGAGCTGTTTTTT. Its translation is CASSLGQGTVGLGELFF.

Only a few counts were recorded for this clone. The chain is built from TRBV3-1 (or the pseudogene TRBV3-2) and TRBJ1-3; weak D call: TRBD1 (6 bases). The germline V gene has CDR1 LGHDT and CDR2 YNNKEL (reference sequence). The CDR3 is 17 residues long. The ends were cut back, 4 bases at V and 6 bases at J, with 22 bases in the middle. This CDR3 reads CASSPMRGGARINTIYF. CDR3 nucleotide sequence: TGTGCCAGCAGCCCGATGCGGGGGGGGGCGCGAATAAACACCATATATTTT.

The genes are TRBV5-4 and TRBJ2-1; D may match TRBD1 or TRBD2 (5 bases each). This CDR3 contains 16 residues. V lost 0 bases and J lost 1, with 11 bases in between. Germline V gene data show CDR1 as SGHNT and CDR2 as YYREEE (reference sequence). The CDR3 region is CASSLGGTGSYNEQFF. CDR3 in DNA: TGTGCCAGCAGCTTGGGTGGGACGGGGTCCTACAATGAGCAGTTCTTC.